This T cell receptor (beta chain) originates from a study of blood T cell repertoires in COVID-19. Study-wide context: COVID-19 samples, acute and convalescent, were from the United States, Italy and Spain.

Sequencing used immunoSEQ multiplex PCR; TCRdb keeps in-frame clones, though not all of them. The sample lists about 210,000 clones, around 90% occurring once. The length of the CDR3 is 16 residues. Per germline, CDR1 SGDLS and CDR2 YYNGEE. Trimming pared 0 bases from V and 5 bases from J, leaving 14 bases between. This chain connects TRBV9 to TRBJ2-2; tentatively, D is TRBD2 (5 bases). The sample consisted of peripheral blood. The sequence came from a man in his thirties or forties with acute or convalescent COVID-19. The CDR3 spells CASSVDPGMGTGELFF. The CDR3 nucleotides are TGTGCCAGCAGCGTAGATCCGGGGATGGGGACCGGGGAGCTGTTTTTT.